A single sample is the source of the 28 T cell receptor beta chains below, sequenced in a study of cytomegalovirus exposure and HLA in healthy donors. A multiplex PCR was run with 60 Vbeta primers and 13 Jbeta primers. Method: immunoSEQ multiplex PCR; TCRdb's copy keeps in-frame clones and lacks some. Found here are about 200,000 clones, roughly 85% of them singletons; the top ten hold approximately 2.4%. Sequenced: PBMCs. Source of these receptors: a woman aged 45 to 65 in good health and CMV-seronegative.

The chain recombines TRBV6-5 with TRBJ1-6; 9 positions agree with TRBD1. V was clipped by 6 bases and J by 10 bases; unmatched bases: 7. Germline V lookup: CDR1 MNHEY, CDR2 SVGAGI. The length of the CDR3 is 14 residues. The CDR3 loop reads CASRPGTGYSPLHF. The CDR3 coding sequence is TGTGCCAGCAGACCCGGGACAGGGTACTCACCCCTCCACTTT.

CDR3 in DNA: TGTGCCAGCAGCCGCGGGACAGAATCCTACGAGCAGTACTTC. Its protein product is CASSRGTESYEQYF. The J gene is TRBJ2-7, the V gene TRBV27; D is perhaps TRBD1 (7 bases). The CDR3 is 14 residues long. V dropped 6 bases and J dropped 1 base, with 13 bases sitting between them. Per the germline V gene, CDR1 is MNHEY and CDR2 is SMNVEV (reference sequence).

V and J are TRBV28 and TRBJ2-2; TRBD2 aligns across 9 bases. Germline assignment: CDR1 MDHEN and CDR2 SYDVKM. V dropped 6 bases and J dropped 2; count of bases not matched to a gene: 7. The CDR3 runs 16 residues. CDR3 amino acids: CASSSGLAPNTGELFF. The DNA of the CDR3 is TGTGCCAGCAGCAGCGGACTAGCGCCAAACACCGGGGAGCTGTTTTTT.

This chain joins TRBV29-1 and TRBJ2-5; 7 bases map to TRBD2. J was trimmed by 4 bases and V by 7 bases; bases with no gene match: 6. Germline V gives CDR1 SQVTM, CDR2 ANQGSEA. This CDR3 is 12 amino acids long. CDR3 amino acids: CSAAGAGETQYF. CDR3 coding DNA: TGCAGCGCCGCGGGAGCCGGAGAGACCCAGTACTTC.

The V call is TRBV7-6, the J call TRBJ1-1; tentative D call: TRBD1 (5 bases). This CDR3 region has 14 residues. Germline lookup yields CDR1 SGHVS and CDR2 FNYEAQ. V shed 5 bases and J shed 2 bases, with 12 bases lying between them. CDR3 loop: CASSAQAVNTEAFF. CDR3 coding DNA: TGTGCCAGCAGCGCACAGGCGGTTAACACTGAAGCTTTCTTT.

V and J are TRBV10-2 and TRBJ2-7; 8 positions match TRBD2. The CDR3 extends over 14 amino acids. Unmatched junction bases numbered 11, after V lost 10 bases and J lost 3 bases. Germline CDR1 WSHSY, CDR2 SAAADI. The CDR3 sequence is CATGGGSGNYEQYF. CDR3 coding DNA: TGCGCCACCGGTGGGGGTAGCGGGAACTACGAGCAGTACTTC.

The rearrangement joins TRBV19 to TRBJ2-7; TRBD2 aligns across 12 bases. The CDR3 covers 15 residues. Trimming at V came to 1 base and at J to 4 bases, leaving 2 bases not matched to a gene. Per the germline V gene, CDR1 is LNHDA and CDR2 is SQIVND (reference sequence). The CDR3 DNA reads TGTGCCAGTAGTATAGGACTAGCGGGAGTATACGAGCAGTACTTC. Translated, it gives CASSIGLAGVYEQYF. The variable domain in full, with the rest retrieved from reference TRBV19 and TRBJ2-7, is DGGITQSPKYLFRKEGQNVTLSCEQNLNHDAMYWYRQDPGQGLRLIYYSQIVNDFQKGDIAEGYSVSREKKESFPLTVTSAQKNPTAFYLCASSIGLAGVYEQYFGPGTRLTVT.

The V call is TRBV4-2, the J call TRBJ2-2; possible D gene TRBD1, 5 bases. The germline V and J ends were trimmed by 2 bases and 1 base, with 23 bases remaining between them. Germline V gene sequence: CDR1 LGHNA, CDR2 YNFKEQ. This CDR3 comprises 20 residues. The CDR3 nucleotides are TGTGCCAGCAGCCAACTAGGGGCGGCTAGGGATTCCTTGAACACCGGGGAGCTGTTTTTT. It yields the protein CASSQLGAARDSLNTGELFF.

The chain is built from TRBV20-1 and TRBJ2-7, with D uncertain. Germline V gene lookup returns CDR1 DFQATT and CDR2 SNEGSKA (reference sequence). The V end lost 7 bases, the J end lost 5 bases, and 9 bases lay between the germline ends. This CDR3 has 10 amino acids. The DNA for the CDR3 is TGCAGTGGTGAGAGGAACGAGCAGTACTTC. It codes for CSGERNEQYF.

The table lists this clone with a few counts. The gene calls are TRBV9 and TRBJ1-1; 9 nucleotides align to TRBD1. Germline loops: CDR1 SGDLS, CDR2 YYNGEE. This CDR3 is built from 13 residues. V lost 3 bases, J lost 5 bases, and 2 bases stayed unmatched. The CDR3 region has the DNA TGTGCCAGCAGCGCGACAGGGGGAACTGAAGCTTTCTTT. It translates to CASSATGGTEAFF.

The V call is TRBV27, the J call TRBJ2-7, with 8 bases identical to TRBD1. This CDR3 contains 15 residues. J was trimmed by 5 bases and V by 2 bases; bases with no gene match: 8. The germline gives CDR1 MNHEY, CDR2 SMNVEV (reference sequence). The CDR3 loop is CASSLRQGAGHEQYF. The CDR3 region has the DNA TGTGCCAGCAGTTTACGTCAGGGGGCCGGTCACGAGCAGTACTTC.

The chain combines TRBV5-1 with TRBJ2-1; D remains unclear. V was cut by 0 bases and J by 5 bases, with 6 bases left in between. Germline CDR1 reads SGHRS; CDR2 reads YFSETQ. The CDR3 contains 13 residues. The CDR3 DNA reads as TGCGCCAGCAGCTTGGTCGGTAACAATGAGCAGTTCTTC. This translates into CASSLVGNNEQFF.

This chain links TRBV7-8 with TRBJ1-1; D is ambiguous. The CDR3 covers 15 residues. The V gene lost 5 bases and the J gene lost 4 bases, with 17 bases spanning the gap. Germline loops: CDR1 SGHVS, CDR2 FQNEAQ. The CDR3 DNA reads as TGTGCCAGCAGCCCAACAGCGGGCCCGAGCACTGAAGCTTTCTTT. It encodes CASSPTAGPSTEAFF.

In DNA, the CDR3 is TGTGCCAGCAGCAAACGCCAGGTGAACACTGAAGCTTTCTTT. Translating it yields CASSKRQVNTEAFF. The chain has TRBV21-1 and TRBJ1-1; TRBD1 reflects the table's D call only, with no check against the DNA. TRBV21-1 is marked as a pseudogene. The CDR3 spans 14 residues.

The rearrangement uses TRBV5-1 and TRBJ2-2, with D unresolved. Germline V CDR1 and CDR2: SGHRS, YFSETQ. Trimming removed 2 bases at V and 6 bases at J, with 11 bases between. The CDR3 loop spans 14 amino acids. CDR3 DNA: TGCGCCAGCAGCTTTGGAGCTAGATCCGGGGAGCTGTTTTTT. Translating it yields CASSFGARSGELFF.

This chain joins TRBV7-2 and TRBJ2-5; a weak D match, TRBD2 (7 bases). The J call may be mistaken, given a closer DNA end match to TRBJ2-7. This CDR3 comprises 14 residues. From germline, CDR1 is SGHTA and CDR2 FQGNSA. The CDR3 bases are TGTGCCAGCACTATAGGGGGGGGGAACAACGAGCAGTACTTC. Translation: CASTIGGGNNEQYF.

DNA of the CDR3: TGTGCCAGCAGTAAGAGCGGGAGTGTCTACGAGCAGTACTTC. Its translation: CASSKSGSVYEQYF. The chain uses TRBV11-2 and TRBJ2-7; 8 bases map to TRBD2. This CDR3 is built from 14 residues. CDR1 SGHAT and CDR2 FQNNGV come from the germline V gene. Trimming took 6 bases from V and 3 from J; bases not matched to a gene: 7.

The J gene is TRBJ2-3, the V gene TRBV12-5, with 10 bases aligning to TRBD2. This CDR3 comprises 16 residues. CDR1 is LGHNT and CDR2 is FRNRAP in the germline V gene. V gave up 3 bases and J gave up 3 bases; unmatched junction bases: 6. The chain's CDR3 is CASGLGSGRATDTQYF. As DNA, the CDR3 is TGTGCTAGTGGTTTAGGAAGCGGGAGGGCGACAGATACGCAGTATTTT. The full variable domain, rest sourced from reference TRBV12-5 and TRBJ2-3, is DARVTQTPRHKVTEMGQEVTMRCQPILGHNTVFWYRQTMMQGLELLAYFRNRAPLDDSGMPKDRFSAEMPDATLATLKIQPSEPRDSAVYFCASGLGSGRATDTQYFGPGTRLTVL.

The CDR3 here is CASRRTPGVRETQYF. Written as DNA, the CDR3 is TGTGCCAGCAGACGAACCCCAGGGGTTCGGGAGACCCAGTACTTC. The gene calls are TRBV27 and TRBJ2-5; D perhaps matches TRBD1 (6 bases). The germline V gene has CDR1 MNHEY and CDR2 SMNVEV (reference sequence). The CDR3 consists of 15 residues. The germline V and J ends were trimmed by 6 bases and 5 bases, with 19 bases remaining between them.

V gene TRBV28 combines with J gene TRBJ1-1; tentatively, D is TRBD1 (6 bases). Deletions cut 5 bases from V and 1 base from J, with 11 bases between. The CDR3 extends over 14 amino acids. CDR1 and CDR2 from the germline V gene are MDHEN and SYDVKM. CDR3 sequence: CASSLGQTNTEAFF. The CDR3, as DNA: TGTGCCAGCAGTCTTGGACAGACGAACACTGAAGCTTTCTTT.

V gene TRBV6-1 combines with J gene TRBJ2-6; 8 bases fit TRBD1. Germline CDR1 MNHNS, CDR2 SASEGT. There are 17 residues in the CDR3. The trim removed 4 bases at V and 1 base at J, leaving 6 bases unmatched. CDR3 in DNA: TGTGCCAGCAGTGCTTCGACAGGGGAATCTGGGGCCAACGTCCTGACTTTC. Its translation: CASSASTGESGANVLTF.

This clone is labeled medium-sized (0.01 to 0.1%). V is TRBV12-2 and J is TRBJ1-1; the table calls TRBD1, which could not be checked here. TRBV12-2 is a listed pseudogene. This CDR3 has 13 residues. The CDR3 here is CASRFVRTVKAFF. CDR3 nucleotide sequence: TGTGCAAGTCGCTTTGTGCGGACAGTAAAAGCTTTCTTT.

The rearrangement joins TRBV7-9 to TRBJ1-2, with D maybe TRBD1 (5 bases). The CDR3 has 14 residues. The germline CDR1 and CDR2 sequences are SEHNR and FQNEAQ (reference sequence). Trimming pared 3 bases from V and 4 bases from J, leaving 12 bases between. CDR3 nucleotide sequence: TGTGCCAGCAGCTTCGGCAGGGAGGGCTATGGCTACACCTTC. Translation: CASSFGREGYGYTF.

The V and J genes are TRBV29-1 and TRBJ1-1, with 7 bases matching TRBD1. The germline V gene has CDR1 SQVTM and CDR2 ANQGSEA. The CDR3 runs 14 residues. With V trimmed by 5 bases and J by 0 bases, 6 bases remained unmatched. DNA for the CDR3: TGCAGCGTTCTAGCGGGACAGCTGAACACTGAAGCTTTCTTT. It specifies CSVLAGQLNTEAFF.

Here the CDR3 reads CAAGARVPTEAFF. CDR3 in DNA: TGTGCCGCGGGAGCGAGGGTTCCCACTGAAGCTTTCTTT. The chain links TRBV25-1 to TRBJ1-1; D unresolved. Germline loops: CDR1 MGHDK, CDR2 SYGVNS. CDR3 length: 13 residues. Trimming took 11 bases from V and 4 from J, leaving 17 bases between them.

This clone was counted only a few times. V gene TRBV27 combines with J gene TRBJ2-1; D possibly corresponds to TRBD2 (5 bases). Germline V gene sequence: CDR1 MNHEY, CDR2 SMNVEV (reference sequence). Between the trimmed V and J ends, which lost 6 bases and 5 bases, there was a span of 23 bases. The CDR3 length is 17 residues. The CDR3 DNA follows: TGTGCCAGCAGCCAACGGGGTACTACCACAATTGACAATGAGCAGTTCTTC. It is translated as CASSQRGTTTIDNEQFF.

V usage is TRBV14 and J usage is TRBJ2-7; D gene uncertain. Trimming shortened V by 0 bases and J by 3 bases, and 6 bases separated the two germline ends. In germline, CDR1 is SGHDN, CDR2 FVKESK. The CDR3 runs to 13 residues. The CDR3 DNA sequence: TGTGCCAGCAGCCAAGACGTCGGCTACGAGCAGTACTTC. This encodes CASSQDVGYEQYF.

Comments on this clone: One end of the junction fails to match germline, which may point to a read error. V and J are TRBV7-9 and TRBJ2-7; perhaps TRBD1 as D (6 bases). This CDR3 has 13 residues. Per the germline V gene, CDR1 is SEHNR and CDR2 is FQNEAQ (reference sequence). CDR3 sequence reads: CSSSLVQGSEQYF. CDR3 DNA: TGTTCCAGCAGCCTCGTACAGGGATCCGAGCAGTACTTC.